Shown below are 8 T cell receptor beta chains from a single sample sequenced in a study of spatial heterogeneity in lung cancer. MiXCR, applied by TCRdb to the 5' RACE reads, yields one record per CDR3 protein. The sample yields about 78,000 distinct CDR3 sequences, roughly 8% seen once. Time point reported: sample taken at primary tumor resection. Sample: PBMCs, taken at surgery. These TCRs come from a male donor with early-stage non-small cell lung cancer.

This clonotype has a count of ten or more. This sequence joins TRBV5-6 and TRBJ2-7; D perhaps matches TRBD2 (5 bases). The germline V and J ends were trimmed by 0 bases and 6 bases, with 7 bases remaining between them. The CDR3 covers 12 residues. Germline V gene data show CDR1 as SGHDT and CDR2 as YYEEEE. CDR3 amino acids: CASSLGGGEQYF. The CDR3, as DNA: TGTGCCAGCAGCTTGGGAGGAGGCGAGCAGTACTTC.

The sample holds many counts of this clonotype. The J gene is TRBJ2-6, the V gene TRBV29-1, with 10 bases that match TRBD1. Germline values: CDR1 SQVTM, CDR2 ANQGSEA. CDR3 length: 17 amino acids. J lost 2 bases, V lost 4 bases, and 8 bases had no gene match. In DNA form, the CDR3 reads TGCAGCGTTGCGAATGGGACAGGGGTTGCTGGGGCCAACGTCCTGACTTTC. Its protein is CSVANGTGVAGANVLTF.

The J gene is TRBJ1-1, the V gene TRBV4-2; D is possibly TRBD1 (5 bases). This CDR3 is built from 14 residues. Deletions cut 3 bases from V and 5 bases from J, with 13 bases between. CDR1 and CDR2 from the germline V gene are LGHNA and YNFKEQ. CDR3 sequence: CASSQRAGWTEAFF. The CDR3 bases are TGTGCCAGCAGCCAGCGTGCAGGGTGGACTGAAGCTTTCTTT.

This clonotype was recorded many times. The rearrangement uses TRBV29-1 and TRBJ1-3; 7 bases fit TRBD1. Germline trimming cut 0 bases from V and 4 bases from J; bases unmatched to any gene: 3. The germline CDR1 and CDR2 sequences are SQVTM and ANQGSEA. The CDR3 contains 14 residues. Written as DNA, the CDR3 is TGCAGCGTTGAAGATGGGACAGTGGGAAACACCATATATTTT. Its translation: CSVEDGTVGNTIYF.

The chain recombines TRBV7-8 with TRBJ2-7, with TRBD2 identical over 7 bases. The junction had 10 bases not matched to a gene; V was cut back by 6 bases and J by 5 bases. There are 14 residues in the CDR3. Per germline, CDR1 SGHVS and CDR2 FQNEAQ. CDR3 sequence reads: CASSYSREADEQYF. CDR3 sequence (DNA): TGTGCCAGCAGTTATAGTCGGGAGGCGGACGAGCAGTACTTC.

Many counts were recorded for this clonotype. DNA for the CDR3: TGCAGTGCTAGAGCGAGCGGCGGGAGGACCTACAATGAGCAGTTCTTC. It specifies CSARASGGRTYNEQFF. The V call is TRBV20-1, the J call TRBJ2-1, with 8 bases matching TRBD2. V was clipped by 1 base and J by 2 bases; unmatched bases: 7. The CDR3 has 16 amino acids. The germline CDR1 and CDR2 sequences are DFQATT and SNEGSKA (reference sequence).

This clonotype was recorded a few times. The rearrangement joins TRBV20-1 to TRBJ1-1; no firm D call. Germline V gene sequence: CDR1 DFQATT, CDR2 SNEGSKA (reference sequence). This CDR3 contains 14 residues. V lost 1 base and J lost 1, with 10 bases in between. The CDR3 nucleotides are TGCAGTGCTAGAGTTGGCCATACGAACACTGAAGCTTTCTTT. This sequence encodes CSARVGHTNTEAFF.

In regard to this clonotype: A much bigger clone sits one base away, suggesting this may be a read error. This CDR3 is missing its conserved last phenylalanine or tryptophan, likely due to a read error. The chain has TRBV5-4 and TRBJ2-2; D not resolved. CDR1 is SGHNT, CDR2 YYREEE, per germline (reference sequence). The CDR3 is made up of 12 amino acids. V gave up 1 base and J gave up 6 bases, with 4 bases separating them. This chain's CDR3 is CASSLPAGELFL. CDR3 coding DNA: TGTGCCAGCAGCTTGCCGGCCGGGGAGCTGTTTTTA.